This T cell receptor beta chain was obtained from a study of blood T cells in healthy people across ages. In the study overall: Template-switching capture recovered about one barcoded beta molecule per two T cells. Findings and caveats of the study: Roughly linearly, TCR beta diversity per million T cells fell as age increased. A strong correlation between TCR beta diversity and naive T cell percentage was seen.

Turning to this clonotype: Its cognate antigen is unknown.

Combining a sample-barcoded 5' primer with a J-beta primer mix, a second PCR ran for about 6 to 11 cycles. TCRdb analysed the 5' RACE reads with MiXCR anew, one entry per CDR3 protein. The sample lists about 830,000 distinct CDR3 sequences, 58% occurring once. With 0 bases removed from V and 6 bases from J, the gap between germline ends came to 18 bases. Germline V gene data show CDR1 as LGHNA and CDR2 as YNFKEQ. CDR3 length: 17 amino acids. Sequencing was done on a sample of blood. V and J are TRBV4-2 and TRBJ2-1, with D unresolved. This receptor was identified in a man under 40 in good health. As DNA, the CDR3 is TGTGCCAGCAGCCAAGATCATCAGTCTGGCGTGCGCAATGAGCAGTTCTTC. Amino acids: CASSQDHQSGVRNEQFF.